These 27 T cell receptor beta chains share one sample of origin, sequenced in a study of T cells in Graves' hyperthyroidism and ophthalmopathy. Amplified TCR beta CDR3 regions came from RNA transcripts. A first-round RT-PCR of the TCR CDR3 used the HTBI primer set. MiXCR, applied by TCRdb to the multiplex PCR reads, yields one record per CDR3 protein. The sample has a few hundred thousand distinct CDR3 sequences, just over 45% seen once. The specimen was peripheral blood or thyroid tissue (not recorded which). These TCRs come from a woman aged 18-29 years with Graves' hyperthyroidism.

This clonotype has a count of ten or more. The genes are TRBV11-3 and TRBJ2-6, with TRBD1 identical over 8 bases. V shed 4 bases, J shed 0 bases, and the junction held 8 bases outside the gene matches. The germline CDR1 and CDR2 sequences are SGHNT and YENEEA. CDR3 size: 18 residues. The CDR3 is CASSSFGTGISGANVLTF. The DNA for the CDR3 is TGTGCCAGCAGCTCGTTTGGGACAGGAATCTCTGGGGCCAACGTCCTGACTTTC.

This clonotype showed up many times. V gene TRBV19 combines with J gene TRBJ1-1; D unresolved. Between the trimmed V and J ends, which lost 5 bases and 3 bases, there was a span of 13 bases. From germline, CDR1 is LNHDA and CDR2 SQIVND (reference sequence). The CDR3 is made up of 14 amino acids. The DNA of the CDR3 is TGTGCCAGTAGTCATCGCCGGAGGCACACTGAAGCTTTCTTT. Its protein is CASSHRRRHTEAFF.

This clonotype was picked up a small number of times. The chain employs TRBV4-3 and TRBJ2-2, with TRBD1 matching 7 bases. J lost 0 bases, V lost 1 base, and 2 bases had no gene match. This CDR3 spans 16 amino acids. The germline V gene has CDR1 LGHNA and CDR2 YSLEER. The DNA of the CDR3 is TGCGCCAGCAGCCAAGGTCAGGGGGCGAACACCGGGGAGCTGTTTTTT. Protein: CASSQGQGANTGELFF.

The chain is built from TRBV7-9 and TRBJ1-3; no firm D call. The CDR3 totals 15 residues. Germline assignment: CDR1 SEHNR and CDR2 FQNEAQ (reference sequence). V was trimmed by 5 bases and J by 6 bases, leaving 17 bases between them. The CDR3 nucleotides are TGTGCCAGCAGCGAAACCGAGGACGATGAAAACACCATATATTTT. This translates into CASSETEDDENTIYF.

In its sample, this clonotype was seen many times. The chain joins TRBV5-8 to TRBJ2-2; D unresolved. The germline V gene has CDR1 SGHTS and CDR2 YDEGEE. Trimming took off 1 base at V and 7 bases at J, with 8 bases between the two ends. This CDR3 is 13 amino acids long. CDR3 loop: CASSLYKGGELFF. CDR3 sequence (DNA): TGTGCCAGCAGCTTGTATAAAGGCGGGGAGCTGTTTTTT. The whole variable domain, filled in from reference TRBV5-8 and TRBJ2-2, reads EAGVTQSPTHLIKTRGQQATLRCSPISGHTSVYWYQQALGLGLQFLLWYDEGEERNRGNFPPRFSGRQFPNYSSELNVNALELEDSALYLCASSLYKGGELFFGEGSRLTVL.

As concerns this clonotype: A much larger clone differs by one base, so this may be a read error. The chain has TRBV16 and TRBJ2-5, with a possible D match to TRBD2 (5 bases). Trimming cost V 4 bases and J 9 bases, with 15 bases left between them. This CDR3 has 13 residues. CDR1 is KGHSY, CDR2 FQNENV, per germline. The CDR3 DNA follows: TGTGCCAGCAGCCCGGACGTTGGAGGAGCCCAGTACTTC. This encodes CASSPDVGGAQYF.

This clonotype has a count of ten or more. V gene TRBV19 combines with J gene TRBJ2-7; no reliable D call. The CDR3 has 14 residues. The V gene lost 5 bases and the J gene lost 3 bases, with 14 bases spanning the gap. The germline CDR1 and CDR2 sequences are LNHDA and SQIVND (reference sequence). The CDR3 sequence is CASSEESWGYEQYF. CDR3 nucleotides: TGTGCCAGTAGTGAAGAGTCCTGGGGCTACGAGCAGTACTTC. The variable domain in full, with the rest retrieved from reference TRBV19 and TRBJ2-7, is DGGITQSPKYLFRKEGQNVTLSCEQNLNHDAMYWYRQDPGQGLRLIYYSQIVNDFQKGDIAEGYSVSREKKESFPLTVTSAQKNPTAFYLCASSEESWGYEQYFGPGTRLTVT.

V gene TRBV24-1 combines with J gene TRBJ2-3; D perhaps matches TRBD2 (7 bases). V lost 9 bases and J lost 6, with 21 bases in between. Germline CDR1 and CDR2: KGHDR and SFDVKD. This CDR3 has 15 amino acids. In DNA form, the CDR3 reads TGTGCCACCCAGTCGGGGGGCCCCACGTCGGATACGCAGTATTTT. Encoded protein: CATQSGGPTSDTQYF.

This clonotype has at least ten counts. This rearrangement joins TRBV2 to TRBJ2-5; TRBD2 matches at 7 bases. This CDR3 is built from 15 residues. The V segment lost 1 base and the J segment 0 bases; nucleotides outside the gene matches: 2. Per germline, CDR1 SNHLY and CDR2 FYNNEI. The CDR3 here is CASSEDSGYQETQYF. The CDR3 DNA is TGTGCCAGCAGTGAAGATAGCGGGTACCAAGAGACCCAGTACTTC.

This clonotype has more than one count but fewer than ten. The chain employs TRBV7-9 and TRBJ2-1; 8 bases line up with TRBD1. The trim removed 4 bases at V and 6 bases at J, leaving 8 bases unmatched. Germline V gene data show CDR1 as SEHNR and CDR2 as FQNEAQ (reference sequence). The CDR3 length is 15 residues. CDR3 coding DNA: TGTGCCAGCAGCTCTCCAGGGGGCGCAGGCAATGAGCAGTTCTTC. As protein: CASSSPGGAGNEQFF.

In the case of this clonotype: The CDR3 does not end in the conserved phenylalanine or tryptophan, so this is likely a read error. This sequence joins TRBV24-1 and TRBJ1-2; possible D gene TRBD1, 5 bases. The germline V gene encodes CDR1 KGHDR and CDR2 SFDVKD. Trimming took off 4 bases at V and 5 bases at J, with 16 bases between the two ends. The CDR3 loop spans 15 amino acids. The CDR3: CATSESGTEGYGYTS. CDR3 DNA: TGTGCCACCAGTGAGTCCGGGACGGAGGGGTATGGCTACACCTCC.

This clonotype appeared many times. V and J are TRBV19 and TRBJ1-1; a possible D gene is TRBD1 (5 bases). CDR1 is LNHDA and CDR2 is SQIVND in the germline V gene (reference sequence). CDR3 length: 16 amino acids. Trimming shortened V by 6 bases and J by 0 bases, and 17 bases separated the two germline ends. CDR3 loop: CASSPFQQEMNTEAFF. The CDR3 DNA reads as TGTGCCAGTAGCCCCTTCCAACAGGAAATGAACACTGAAGCTTTCTTT.

This clonotype was seen just once. This chain uses TRBV9 with TRBJ1-5; D possibly corresponds to TRBD1 (6 bases). CDR3 size: 16 residues. V was trimmed by 4 bases and J by 0 bases, leaving 14 bases between them. Germline CDR1 SGDLS, CDR2 YYNGEE. CDR3 sequence (DNA): TGTGCCAGCAGCCCTCAGACAGGACTTAGCAATCAGCCCCAGCATTTT. This sequence encodes CASSPQTGLSNQPQHF. The variable domain in full, with the rest retrieved from reference TRBV9 and TRBJ1-5, is DSGVTQTPKHLITATGQRVTLRCSPRSGDLSVYWYQQSLDQGLQFLIQYYNGEERAKGNILERFSAQQFPDLHSELNLSSLELGDSALYFCASSPQTGLSNQPQHFGDGTRLSIL.

The V gene is TRBV19, the J gene TRBJ1-6; maybe TRBD1 (6 bases). The CDR3 length is 16 residues. V gave up 4 bases and J gave up 7 bases, with 17 bases separating them. The V gene's germline CDR1 is LNHDA and CDR2 SQIVND (reference sequence). In DNA, the CDR3 is TGTGCCAGTAGTACGACGCTAGGACAGAGAAATTCACCCCTCCACTTT. It encodes CASSTTLGQRNSPLHF.

This clonotype has at least ten counts. The V call is TRBV2, the J call TRBJ1-4; 7 bases are shared with TRBD1. The length of the CDR3 is 13 residues. Trimming at V came to 4 bases and at J to 8 bases, leaving 4 bases not matched to a gene. Germline-derived CDR1 and CDR2 are SNHLY and FYNNEI. The CDR3 spells CASSGQGEEKLFF. Here the CDR3 DNA reads TGTGCCAGCAGTGGACAGGGTGAGGAAAAACTGTTTTTT. The whole variable domain, filled in from reference TRBV2 and TRBJ1-4, reads EPEVTQTPSHQVTQMGQEVILRCVPISNHLYFYWYRQILGQKVEFLVSFYNNEISEKSEIFDDQFSVERPDGSNFTLKIRSTKLEDSAMYFCASSGQGEEKLFFGSGTQLSVL.

This clonotype has a count of ten or more. The chain uses TRBV5-1 and TRBJ1-2, with 8 positions matching TRBD1. The CDR3 is made up of 15 amino acids. Germline values: CDR1 SGHRS, CDR2 YFSETQ. The ends lost 4 bases at V and 0 bases at J; junction bases unmatched: 5. CDR3 sequence (DNA): TGCGCCAGCAGCGAGGGGACAGGATCTAACTATGGCTACACCTTC. Translated: CASSEGTGSNYGYTF.

Many counts were recorded for this clonotype. The chain uses TRBV20-1 and TRBJ2-7; weak D call: TRBD1 (8 bases). The V and J ends lost 5 bases and 2 bases respectively, with 16 bases between them. The germline V gene encodes CDR1 DFQATT and CDR2 SNEGSKA (reference sequence). This CDR3 region has 14 residues. The CDR3 DNA is TGCAGTGCTCTTACAGGGGGAGGGCCCTACGAGCAGTACTTC. As protein: CSALTGGGPYEQYF.

The chain recombines TRBV29-1 with TRBJ2-7, with a weak D call TRBD2 (6 bases). Germline V gene sequence: CDR1 SQVTM, CDR2 ANQGSEA. The CDR3 runs to 13 residues. Trimming took 6 bases from V and 1 from J, leaving 13 bases between them. CDR3 coding DNA: TGCAGCGTCGAGACGGGGACTTCCTACGAGCAGTACTTC. Translating gives CSVETGTSYEQYF.

The sample holds many counts of this clonotype. The V call is TRBV10-3, the J call TRBJ2-7; TRBD1 matches at 8 bases. In germline, CDR1 is ENHRY, CDR2 SYGVKD. The CDR3 length is 13 residues. V was clipped by 2 bases and J by 4 bases; unmatched bases: 1. CDR3 DNA sequence: TGTGCCATCAGTGAGGGACAGGGTTACGAGCAGTACTTC. Translation gives CAISEGQGYEQYF.

On this clonotype itself: The junction differs from germline at one of its ends, possibly a read error. This chain uses TRBV13 with TRBJ1-1, with D maybe TRBD1 (6 bases). Germline CDR1 is PRHDT and CDR2 is FYEKMQ (reference sequence). CDR3 length: 14 amino acids. This chain's CDR3 is CASSIRQVGSETFF. CDR3 DNA: TGTGCCAGCAGCATTAGACAGGTTGGGAGTGAAACTTTCTTT.

Comments on this clonotype: The germline gene is not matched at one end of the junction; a read error may be the cause. This sequence joins TRBV7-3 and TRBJ1-1; 7 nucleotides match TRBD1. The CDR3 runs to 16 residues. Germline V lookup: CDR1 SGHTA, CDR2 FQGTGA. CDR3 coding DNA: TGCGCCAGCAGCCCGACCGGAAGGGGGCGGAGCACTGAAGCTTTCTTT. Translation: CASSPTGRGRSTEAFF.

The V gene is TRBV7-2, the J gene TRBJ2-1, with D perhaps assigned TRBD1 or TRBD2 (5 bases each). Germline V gene lookup returns CDR1 SGHTA and CDR2 FQGNSA. V was pared by 5 bases and J by 11 bases, with 16 bases between. The CDR3 length is 13 residues. The CDR3 sequence is CASSRDASTKQFF. The CDR3 DNA sequence: TGTGCCAGCAGCCGGGACGCGTCTACAAAGCAGTTCTTC.

CDR3 coding DNA: TGCAGTCTGACAGGGGGAAATTATGGCTACACCTTC. This encodes CSLTGGNYGYTF. V gene TRBV29-1 combines with J gene TRBJ1-2; 9 nucleotides align to TRBD1. Germline V gives CDR1 SQVTM, CDR2 ANQGSEA. This CDR3 comprises 12 residues.

Many counts were recorded for this clonotype. The chain joins TRBV7-6 to TRBJ2-7, with D perhaps TRBD1 (5 bases). Germline V lookup: CDR1 SGHVS, CDR2 FNYEAQ. V dropped 2 bases and J dropped 3 bases, with 20 bases sitting between them. This CDR3 spans 17 amino acids. As DNA, the CDR3 is TGTGCCAGCAGCTTATCCCGGACACCGGGCGGCATCTACGAGCAGTACTTC. Translating gives CASSLSRTPGGIYEQYF.

This clonotype showed up many times. The chain employs TRBV19 and TRBJ1-5, with D perhaps TRBD1 (5 bases). V was cut by 2 bases and J by 6 bases, with 17 bases left in between. The CDR3 totals 16 residues. In germline, CDR1 is LNHDA, CDR2 SQIVND (reference sequence). Written as DNA, the CDR3 is TGTGCCAGTAGTATATTCCCCTCGACAGCCGCTCAGCCCCAGCATTTT. It specifies CASSIFPSTAAQPQHF.

This clonotype has ten or more counts. The rearrangement joins TRBV13 to TRBJ2-5; D gene ambiguous. Germline V CDR1 and CDR2: PRHDT, FYEKMQ (reference sequence). There are 16 residues in the CDR3. Trimming cost V 5 bases and J 5 bases, with 21 bases left between them. CDR3 DNA sequence: TGTGCCAGCAGCCCCAGATTACATGGGATGCGGGAGACCCAGTACTTC. Translating it yields CASSPRLHGMRETQYF.

This clonotype has more than one count but fewer than ten. The chain employs TRBV20-1 and TRBJ1-6, with 12 bases aligning to TRBD1. Looked up from germline, CDR1 is DFQATT and CDR2 is SNEGSKA (reference sequence). The CDR3 is made up of 15 amino acids. V dropped 3 bases and J dropped 5; count of bases not matched to a gene: 2. The CDR3: CSARGQGANNSPLHF. The DNA for the CDR3 is TGCAGTGCTAGGGGACAGGGGGCCAATAATTCACCCCTCCACTTT.